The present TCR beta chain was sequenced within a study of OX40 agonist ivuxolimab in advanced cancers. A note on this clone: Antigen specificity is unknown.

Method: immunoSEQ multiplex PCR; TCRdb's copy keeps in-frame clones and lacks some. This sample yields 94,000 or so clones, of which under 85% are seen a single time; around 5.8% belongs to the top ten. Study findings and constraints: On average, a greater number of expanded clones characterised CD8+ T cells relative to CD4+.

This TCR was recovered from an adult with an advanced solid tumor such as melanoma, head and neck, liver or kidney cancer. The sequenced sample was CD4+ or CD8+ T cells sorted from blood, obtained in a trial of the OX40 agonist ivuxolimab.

CDR3 in DNA: TGTGCCACCAGCAGAGATGTAGGGGGGGAGCTGTTTTTT. This gives the protein CATSRDVGGELFF. The chain joins TRBV15 to TRBJ2-2; no definite D call. CDR1 is LNHNV, CDR2 YYDKDF, per germline (reference sequence). This CDR3 contains 13 residues. V was pared by 0 bases and J by 8 bases, with 7 bases between.